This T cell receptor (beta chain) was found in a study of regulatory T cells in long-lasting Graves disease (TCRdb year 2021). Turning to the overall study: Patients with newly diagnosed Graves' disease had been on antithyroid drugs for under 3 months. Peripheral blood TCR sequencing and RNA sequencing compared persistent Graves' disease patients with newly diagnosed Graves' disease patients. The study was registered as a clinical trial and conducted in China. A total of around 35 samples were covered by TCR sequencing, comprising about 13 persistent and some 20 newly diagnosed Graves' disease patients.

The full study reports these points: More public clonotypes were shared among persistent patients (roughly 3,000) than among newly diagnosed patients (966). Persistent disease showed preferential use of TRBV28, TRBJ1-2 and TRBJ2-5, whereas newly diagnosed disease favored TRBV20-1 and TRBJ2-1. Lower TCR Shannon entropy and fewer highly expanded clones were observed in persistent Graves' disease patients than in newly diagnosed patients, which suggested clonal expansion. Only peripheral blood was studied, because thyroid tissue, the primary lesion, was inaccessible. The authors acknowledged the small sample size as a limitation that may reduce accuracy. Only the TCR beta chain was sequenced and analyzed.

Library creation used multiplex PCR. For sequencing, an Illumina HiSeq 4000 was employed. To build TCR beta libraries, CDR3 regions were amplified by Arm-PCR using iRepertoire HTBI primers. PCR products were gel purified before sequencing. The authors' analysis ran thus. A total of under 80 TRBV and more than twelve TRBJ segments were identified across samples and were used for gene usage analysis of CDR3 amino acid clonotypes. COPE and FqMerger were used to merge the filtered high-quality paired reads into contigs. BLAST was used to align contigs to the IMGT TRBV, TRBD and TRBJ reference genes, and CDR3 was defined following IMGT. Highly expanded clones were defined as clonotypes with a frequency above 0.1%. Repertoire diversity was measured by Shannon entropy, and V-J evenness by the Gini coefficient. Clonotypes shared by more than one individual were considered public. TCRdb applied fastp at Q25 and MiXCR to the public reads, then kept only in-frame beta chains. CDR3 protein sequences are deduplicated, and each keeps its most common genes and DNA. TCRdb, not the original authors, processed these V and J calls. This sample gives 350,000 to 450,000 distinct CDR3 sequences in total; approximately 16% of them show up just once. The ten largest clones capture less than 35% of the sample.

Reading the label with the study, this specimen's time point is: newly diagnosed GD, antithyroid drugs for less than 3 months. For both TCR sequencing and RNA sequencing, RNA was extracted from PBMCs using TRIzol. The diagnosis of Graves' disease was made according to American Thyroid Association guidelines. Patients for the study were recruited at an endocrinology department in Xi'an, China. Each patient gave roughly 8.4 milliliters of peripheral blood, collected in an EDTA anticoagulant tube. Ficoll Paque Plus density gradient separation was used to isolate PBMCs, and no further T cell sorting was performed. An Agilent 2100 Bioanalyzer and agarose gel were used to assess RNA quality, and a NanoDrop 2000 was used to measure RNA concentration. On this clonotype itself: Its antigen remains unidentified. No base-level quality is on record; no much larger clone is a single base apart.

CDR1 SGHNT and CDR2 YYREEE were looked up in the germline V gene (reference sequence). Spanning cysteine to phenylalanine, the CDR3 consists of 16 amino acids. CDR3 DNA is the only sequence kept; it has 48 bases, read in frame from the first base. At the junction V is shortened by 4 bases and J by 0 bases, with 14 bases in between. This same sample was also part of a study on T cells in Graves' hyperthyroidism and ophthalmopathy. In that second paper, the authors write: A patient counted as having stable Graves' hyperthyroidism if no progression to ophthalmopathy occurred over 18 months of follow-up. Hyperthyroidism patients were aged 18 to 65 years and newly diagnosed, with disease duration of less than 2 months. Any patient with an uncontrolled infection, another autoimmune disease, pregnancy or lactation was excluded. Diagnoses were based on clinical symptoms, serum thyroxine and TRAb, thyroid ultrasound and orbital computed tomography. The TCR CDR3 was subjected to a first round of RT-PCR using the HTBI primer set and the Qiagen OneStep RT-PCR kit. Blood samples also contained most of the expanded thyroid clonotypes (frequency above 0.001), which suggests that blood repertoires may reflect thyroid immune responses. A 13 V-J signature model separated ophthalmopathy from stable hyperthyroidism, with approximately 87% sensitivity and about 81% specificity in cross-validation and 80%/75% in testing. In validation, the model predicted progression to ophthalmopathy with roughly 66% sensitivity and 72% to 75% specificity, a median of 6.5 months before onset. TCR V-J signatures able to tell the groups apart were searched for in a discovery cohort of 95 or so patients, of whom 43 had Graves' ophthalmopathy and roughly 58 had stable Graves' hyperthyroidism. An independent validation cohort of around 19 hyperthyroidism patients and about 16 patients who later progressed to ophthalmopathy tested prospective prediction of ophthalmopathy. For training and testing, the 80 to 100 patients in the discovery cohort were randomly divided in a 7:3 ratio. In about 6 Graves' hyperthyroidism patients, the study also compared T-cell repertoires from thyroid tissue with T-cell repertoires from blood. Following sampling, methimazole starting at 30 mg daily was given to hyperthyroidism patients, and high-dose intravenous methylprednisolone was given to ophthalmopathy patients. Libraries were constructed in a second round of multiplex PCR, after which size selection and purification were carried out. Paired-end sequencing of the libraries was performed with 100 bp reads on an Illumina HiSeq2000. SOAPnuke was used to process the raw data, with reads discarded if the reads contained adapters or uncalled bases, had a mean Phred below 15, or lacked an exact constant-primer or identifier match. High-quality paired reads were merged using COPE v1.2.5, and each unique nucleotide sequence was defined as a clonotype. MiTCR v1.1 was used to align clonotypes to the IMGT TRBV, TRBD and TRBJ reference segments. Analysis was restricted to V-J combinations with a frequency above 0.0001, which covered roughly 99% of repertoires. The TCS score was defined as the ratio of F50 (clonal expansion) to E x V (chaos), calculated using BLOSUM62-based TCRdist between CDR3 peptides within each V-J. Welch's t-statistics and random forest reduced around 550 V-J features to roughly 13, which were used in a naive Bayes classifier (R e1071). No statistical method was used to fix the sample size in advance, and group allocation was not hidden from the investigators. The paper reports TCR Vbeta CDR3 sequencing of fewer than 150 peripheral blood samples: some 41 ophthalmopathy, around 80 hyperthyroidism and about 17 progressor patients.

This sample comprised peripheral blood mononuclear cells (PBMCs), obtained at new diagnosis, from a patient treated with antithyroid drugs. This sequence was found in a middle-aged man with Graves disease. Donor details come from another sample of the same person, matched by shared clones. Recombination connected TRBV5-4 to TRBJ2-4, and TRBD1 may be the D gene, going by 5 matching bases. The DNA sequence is TGTGCCAGCAGCACTAAGACAGCTCTAGCCAAAAACATTCAGTACTTC. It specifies CASSTKTALAKNIQYF.